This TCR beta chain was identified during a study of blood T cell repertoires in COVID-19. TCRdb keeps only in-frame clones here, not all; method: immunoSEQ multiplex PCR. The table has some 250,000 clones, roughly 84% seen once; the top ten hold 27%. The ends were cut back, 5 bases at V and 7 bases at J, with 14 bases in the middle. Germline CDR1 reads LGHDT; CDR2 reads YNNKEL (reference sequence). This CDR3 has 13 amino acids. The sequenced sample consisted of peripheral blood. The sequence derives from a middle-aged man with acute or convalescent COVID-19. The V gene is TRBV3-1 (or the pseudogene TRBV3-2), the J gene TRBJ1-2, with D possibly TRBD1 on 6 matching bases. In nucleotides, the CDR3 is TGTGCCAGCAGCATGACAGGCCTCGGTGGCTACACCTTC. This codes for CASSMTGLGGYTF.